The source of this TCR beta chain is a study of radiotherapy plus CTLA-4 blockade in lung cancer. Study-wide background: Objective response was observed in about 19% of patients, and disease control in 31%.

Study-wide points: Early clonal dynamics of blood T cells, together with interferon-beta, were reported as the best response predictor. Blood-borne expansion of tumor-derived TCR clones followed radiotherapy plus ipilimumab.

This clone has just one count. The antigen is unknown. CTLA-4 blockade using ipilimumab, together with focal radiation, was received by patients with chemo-refractory metastatic non-small-cell lung cancer. CDR3 size: 15 residues. With 3 bases clipped from V and 3 bases from J, the junction kept 5 bases outside the gene matches. Germline CDR1 reads KGHSH; CDR2 reads LQKENI. The method was immunoSEQ multiplex PCR; TCRdb's version includes in-frame clones alone and lacks a portion of them. The data contain approximately 50,000 clones, 65% to 90% of them seen just once; the ten biggest clones take up around a sixth.

This specimen consisted of peripheral blood, obtained from a patient treated with radiotherapy plus ipilimumab. This TCR was sampled from a human donor with non-small cell lung cancer that progressed on radiotherapy plus ipilimumab. Some clones in this sample may be carry-over from other donors' samples. The chain combines TRBV18 with TRBJ2-7, with 10 bases that match TRBD1. CDR3 amino acids: CASSPPGQGHYEQYF. Written as DNA, the CDR3 is TGTGCCAGCTCACCTCCGGGACAGGGGCACTACGAGCAGTACTTC.